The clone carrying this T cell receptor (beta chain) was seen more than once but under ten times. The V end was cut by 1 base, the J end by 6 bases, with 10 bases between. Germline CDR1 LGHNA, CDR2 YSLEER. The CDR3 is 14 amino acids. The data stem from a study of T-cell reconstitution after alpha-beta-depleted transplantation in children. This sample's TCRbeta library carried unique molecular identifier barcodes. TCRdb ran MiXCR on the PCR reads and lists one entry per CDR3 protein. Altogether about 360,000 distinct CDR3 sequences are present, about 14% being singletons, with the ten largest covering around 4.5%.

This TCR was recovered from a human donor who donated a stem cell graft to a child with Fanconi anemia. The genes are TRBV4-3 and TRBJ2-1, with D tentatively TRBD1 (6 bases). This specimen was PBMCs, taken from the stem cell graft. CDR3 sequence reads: CASSQASRGNEQFF. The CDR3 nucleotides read TGCGCCAGCAGCCAAGCTTCCAGGGGCAATGAGCAGTTCTTC.